Listed below are T cell receptor beta chains from one sample, sequenced in a study of T cells of healthy individuals. TCRdb used MiXCR to reprocess the 5' RACE reads, holding one entry per CDR3 protein. The sample has fewer than 70,000 distinct CDR3 sequences, roughly 15% seen once; the top ten hold around 15%. The receptors originated from a human donor in good health. CDR3s include the opening cysteine and the closing phenylalanine or tryptophan. D genes are given only for firm matches. Some rows mark clone size as missing; the rest say once, few, many or name a class of expanded clone.

d_call clone_size j_call v_call cdr3_aa cdr3_nt
TRBD2 many TRBJ2-1 TRBV20-1 CSAPGLLLAGGLYNEQFF TGCAGCGCGCCAGGGCTACTGTTAGCGGGAGGGCTGTACAATGAGCAGTTCTTC
- - TRBJ2-1 TRBV24-1 CATSESINEQFF TGTGCCACCAGTGAATCAATCAATGAGCAGTTCTTC
- many TRBJ2-7 TRBV11-2 CASSLAGAGGEQYF TGTGCCAGCAGCTTAGCGGGAGCAGGAGGGGAGCAGTACTTC
- many TRBJ1-4 TRBV5-1 CASSLESRGEKLFF TGCGCCAGCAGCTTGGAGTCGAGGGGTGAAAAACTGTTTTTT
TRBD1 few TRBJ1-1 TRBV15 CATSSYDRDTEAFF TGTGCCACCAGCAGTTATGACAGGGACACTGAAGCTTTCTTT
- many TRBJ2-2 TRBV5-1 CASSLAPQTGELFF TGCGCCAGCAGCTTGGCGCCGCAAACCGGGGAGCTGTTTTTT
- many TRBJ2-7 TRBV12-3/TRBV12-4 CASSLRGYSYEQYF TGTGCCAGCAGTTTGCGCGGGTACTCCTACGAGCAGTACTTC
TRBD1 few TRBJ2-6 TRBV19 CASTRTGGAAGANVLTF TGTGCCAGTACCAGGACAGGGGGCGCGGCCGGGGCCAACGTCCTGACTTTC
- many TRBJ1-2 TRBV29-1 CSVDEDNYGYTF TGCAGCGTTGATGAAGATAACTATGGCTACACCTTC
TRBD2 many TRBJ2-5 TRBV3-1 CASSQETSARGTQETQYF TGTGCCAGCAGCCAAGAGACTAGCGCGAGGGGGACCCAAGAGACCCAGTACTTC
- few TRBJ1-6 TRBV5-1 CASSLEGYNSPLHF TGCGCCAGCAGCTTGGAGGGATATAATTCACCCCTCCACTTT
- many TRBJ2-1 TRBV9 CASSVEGGSSYNEQFF TGTGCCAGCAGCGTAGAAGGAGGGAGCTCCTACAATGAGCAGTTCTTC
- few TRBJ1-3 TRBV29-1 CSVGARTNSGNTIYF TGCAGCGTTGGGGCCCGAACTAACTCTGGAAACACCATATATTTT
- few TRBJ1-1 TRBV7-9 CASSLVSPDTEAFF TGTGCCAGCAGCTTAGTCTCGCCGGACACTGAAGCTTTCTTT
TRBD1 many TRBJ1-1 TRBV13 CASSTDRGRDTEAFF TGTGCCAGCAGCACCGACAGGGGACGGGACACTGAAGCTTTCTTT
TRBD1 few TRBJ2-7 TRBV12-3/TRBV12-4 CASTLTPVGQGGREQYF TGTGCCAGCACCCTAACCCCCGTGGGACAGGGTGGCCGCGAGCAGTACTTC
- - TRBJ1-2 TRBV5-1 CASSVNFNYGYTF TGCGCCAGCAGCGTCAATTTCAACTATGGCTACACCTTC
TRBD1 many TRBJ1-1 TRBV7-8 CASSQGGSTEAFF TGTGCCAGCAGCCAGGGGGGTAGCACTGAAGCTTTCTTT
- many TRBJ2-1 TRBV7-9 CASSFVGGRLNEQFF TGTGCCAGCAGCTTCGTTGGAGGCAGGTTGAATGAGCAGTTCTTC
TRBD1 - TRBJ1-4 TRBV29-1 CSALITGTGGEKLFF TGCAGCGCCCTCATCACCGGGACAGGGGGCGAAAAACTGTTTTTT
TRBD1 many TRBJ2-1 TRBV29-1 CSVWTGYNEQFF TGCAGCGTTTGGACAGGGTACAATGAGCAGTTCTTC
TRBD1 many TRBJ1-5 TRBV12-3/TRBV12-4 CASSSSPRGLGQPQHF TGTGCCAGCAGTTCCTCCCCCAGGGGGCTTGGTCAGCCCCAGCATTTT
- many TRBJ1-4 TRBV4-3 CASSQDHGQYEKLFF TGCGCCAGCAGCCAAGATCACGGACAGTATGAAAAACTGTTTTTT
- many TRBJ1-1 TRBV6-5 CASRPPAAGEAFF TGTGCCAGCAGGCCCCCAGCAGCTGGTGAAGCTTTCTTT
- - TRBJ2-2 TRBV12-5 CASGFPNTGELFF TGTGCTAGTGGTTTCCCAAACACCGGGGAGCTGTTTTTT
- - TRBJ2-3 TRBV10-1 CASSDHTDTQYF TGCGCCAGCAGTGACCACACAGATACGCAGTATTTT
- - TRBJ2-7 TRBV5-4 CASSLDRGHEQYF TGTGCCAGCAGCTTGGATCGTGGCCACGAGCAGTACTTC
TRBD1 many TRBJ1-2 TRBV4-3 CASSQGDRGRSYTF TGCGCCAGCAGCCAAGGGGACAGGGGAAGGAGCTACACCTTC
- many TRBJ1-3 TRBV7-9 CASAGGNTIYF TGTGCCAGCGCCGGTGGAAACACCATATATTTT
- many TRBJ1-1 TRBV7-2 CASSLRQLNTEAFF TGTGCCAGCAGCTTAAGGCAGCTGAACACTGAAGCTTTCTTT
TRBD2 many TRBJ2-5 TRBV20-1 CSARSGSGGAETQYF TGCAGTGCTAGATCCGGTAGCGGGGGGGCAGAGACCCAGTACTTC
- many TRBJ2-3 TRBV29-1 CSAQGGTDTQYF TGCAGCGCCCAAGGGGGTACAGATACGCAGTATTTT
TRBD2 few TRBJ2-1 TRBV10-3 CAISATSGSSNEQFF TGTGCCATCAGTGCAACTAGCGGGAGTTCGAATGAGCAGTTCTTC
- - TRBJ1-6 TRBV27 CASRRVSMDSPLHF TGTGCCAGCAGGCGCGTGTCTATGGATTCACCCCTCCACTTT
TRBD1 many TRBJ2-6 TRBV12-3/TRBV12-4 CASSDRGRGANVLTF TGTGCCAGCAGTGACAGGGGTCGAGGGGCCAACGTCCTGACTTTC